The clone carrying this TCR beta chain appeared many times. This specimen belongs to a study of metastatic and nonmetastatic thyroid tumors. Overall study: Samples came from malignant and benign thyroid patients, and repertoires were compared across blood and tumor or nodule tissue.

No treatment of any kind had been given to any patient before thyroid surgery. Germline V gene lookup returns CDR1 MNHNS and CDR2 SASEGT. The CDR3 has 15 residues. The V and J ends lost 6 bases and 6 bases, in that order; junction bases with no gene match: 11. TCRdb reprocessed the PCR reads via MiXCR. The data show tens of thousands of clones, approximately 25% seen once. Sequencing input: tumor tissue. This chain joins TRBV6-1 and TRBJ2-3; 8 bases fit TRBD2. The clonotype was recovered from a female donor with papillary thyroid cancer or a benign thyroid nodule (not recorded which). Some clones in this sample may be carry-over from other donors' samples. This chain's CDR3 is CASRERGSGGDTQYF. CDR3 bases: TGTGCCAGCAGGGAGCGGGGGAGCGGGGGCGATACGCAGTATTTT.